What follows are 27 T cell receptor beta chains derived from one specimen sequenced in a study of blood T cell repertoires in COVID-19. Clones were sequenced by immunoSEQ multiplex PCR, and TCRdb holds only the in-frame ones, with some missing. Of 140,000 or so clones listed, 70% to 90% were seen once; the top ten hold 6.2%. Specimen: PBMCs or T cells enriched from blood (not recorded which). These receptors were collected from a woman between 40 and 50 years old who had recovered from COVID-19.

This clone was detected only once. The V gene is TRBV10-3, the J gene TRBJ1-1; 7 nucleotides agree with TRBD1. CDR3 length: 13 residues. Germline CDR1 reads ENHRY; CDR2 reads SYGVKD. Losses at the gene ends were 4 bases for V and 1 base for J; bases not matched to a gene: 0. CDR3 bases: TGTGCCATCAGTGGACAGGGGAACACTGAAGCTTTCTTT. Encoded protein: CAISGQGNTEAFF.

The rearrangement links TRBV19 to TRBJ1-2, with D uncertain. Germline V lookup: CDR1 LNHDA, CDR2 SQIVND (reference sequence). V was clipped by 5 bases and J by 5 bases, with 6 bases between them. This CDR3 comprises 11 residues. For the CDR3, the DNA is TGTGCCAGTAGTCCGGGGTATGGCTACACCTTC. Its translation: CASSPGYGYTF.

This chain connects TRBV20-1 to TRBJ2-3; D call uncertain. Looked up from germline, CDR1 is DFQATT and CDR2 is SNEGSKA (reference sequence). Trimming shortened V by 3 bases and J by 0 bases, and 13 bases separated the two germline ends. CDR3 size: 15 residues. CDR3 sequence reads: CSASPAHISTDTQYF. CDR3 bases: TGCAGTGCTAGTCCCGCTCACATTAGCACAGATACGCAGTATTTT.

The chain links TRBV7-8 to TRBJ1-2, with 8 positions matching TRBD1. This CDR3 is built from 17 residues. Germline V CDR1 and CDR2: SGHVS, FQNEAQ. V lost 1 base, J lost 4 bases, and 11 bases stayed unmatched. The CDR3 bases are TGTGCCAGCAGCTTAGGATACCAGGGGGCAGGTGGCTATGGCTACACCTTC. This gives the protein CASSLGYQGAGGYGYTF.

This clone was seen only once. The V call is TRBV4-1, the J call TRBJ1-5, with 10 nucleotides matching TRBD1. This CDR3 is 18 amino acids long. Germline CDR1 MGHRA, CDR2 YSYEKL. V lost 7 bases and J lost 0; bases outside the gene matches: 12. As DNA, the CDR3 is TGCGCCAGCACCCCCAGTCGGGACAGGGGCGATAGCAATCAGCCCCAGCATTTT. Protein sequence: CASTPSRDRGDSNQPQHF.

The V call is TRBV11-2, the J call TRBJ2-7, with 10 positions matching TRBD2. The germline gives CDR1 SGHAT, CDR2 FQNNGV. The ends lost 0 bases at V and 2 bases at J; junction bases unmatched: 10. This CDR3 region has 18 residues. DNA of the CDR3: TGTGCCAGCAGCTTAGACAGGGCTAGCGGGGGTCCGACCTACGAGCAGTACTTC. Its protein product is CASSLDRASGGPTYEQYF.

This clone showed up just a few times. The CDR3 reads CSVEYWDRGLYGYTF. CDR3 coding DNA: TGCAGCGTTGAGTATTGGGACAGGGGCCTCTATGGCTACACCTTC. The V and J genes are TRBV29-1 and TRBJ1-2, with TRBD1 identical over 10 bases. This CDR3 has 15 amino acids. Germline V gene lookup returns CDR1 SQVTM and CDR2 ANQGSEA. The junction had 8 bases not matched to a gene; V was cut back by 3 bases and J by 4 bases.

For the CDR3, the DNA is TGTGCCAGCAGTTTCTCGAACGGGTTCGAAGCTTTCTTT. Translation: CASSFSNGFEAFF. The chain combines TRBV7-2 with TRBJ1-1; D is uncertain. This CDR3 is 13 amino acids long. Germline lookup yields CDR1 SGHTA and CDR2 FQGNSA. V was clipped by 6 bases and J by 8 bases, with 16 bases between them.

The V call is TRBV1, the J call TRBJ2-3; TRBD2, the D gene given by the table, was not confirmed from the DNA. TRBV1 is a documented pseudogene. CDR3 length equals 16 residues. The CDR3 protein is CTSSQGSGGRTDTQYF. Here the CDR3 DNA reads TGCACCAGCAGCCAGGGTAGCGGGGGCCGCACAGATACGCAGTATTTT.

This chain connects TRBV3-1 (or the pseudogene TRBV3-2) to TRBJ1-1; D gene uncertain. Germline V gene lookup returns CDR1 LGHDT and CDR2 YNNKEL (reference sequence). There are 13 residues in the CDR3. Trimming took 2 bases from V and 10 from J, leaving 14 bases between them. The CDR3 is CASSQSALGGAFF. The DNA for the CDR3 is TGTGCCAGCAGCCAATCGGCGCTGGGAGGAGCTTTCTTT.

V usage is TRBV11-2 and J usage is TRBJ1-2; D perhaps matches TRBD1 (6 bases). CDR1 is SGHAT, CDR2 FQNNGV, per germline. The CDR3 covers 14 residues. Deletions cut 5 bases from V and 0 bases from J, with 10 bases between. The CDR3 protein is CASSPGTSNYGYTF. CDR3 in DNA: TGTGCCAGCAGCCCTGGGACATCTAACTATGGCTACACCTTC.

The chain has TRBV3-1 (or the pseudogene TRBV3-2) and TRBJ1-1, with TRBD1 matching 10 bases. V lost 4 bases to trimming and J lost 1 base; unmatched junction nucleotides: 3. CDR3 length: 15 residues. From germline, CDR1 is LGHDT and CDR2 YNNKEL (reference sequence). The CDR3 is CASSRRDRGNTEAFF. The CDR3 DNA follows: TGTGCCAGCAGCCGCCGGGACAGGGGGAACACTGAAGCTTTCTTT.

The V call is TRBV9, the J call TRBJ1-1; D is possibly TRBD1 (6 bases). V was trimmed by 4 bases and J by 1 base, leaving 14 bases between them. In germline, CDR1 is SGDLS, CDR2 YYNGEE. CDR3 length: 15 residues. Here the CDR3 reads CASSLQGVGNTEAFF. In nucleotides, the CDR3 is TGTGCCAGCAGCTTACAGGGTGTTGGGAACACTGAAGCTTTCTTT.

About this clone: An end of the junction does not agree with germline; a read error may underlie this. The chain combines TRBV7-7 with TRBJ2-2; TRBD1 matches 9 bases. Looked up from germline, CDR1 is SSHAT and CDR2 is FNYEAQ (reference sequence). The CDR3 length is 15 residues. The CDR3, as DNA: TGTGCTAGCAGCTCGGGACAGGGTGTCACCGGGGAGCTGTTTTTT. This codes for CASSSGQGVTGELFF.

This chain links TRBV20-1 with TRBJ2-3, with D uncertain. Germline assignment: CDR1 DFQATT and CDR2 SNEGSKA (reference sequence). The CDR3 covers 12 residues. V was clipped by 3 bases and J by 3 bases, with 7 bases between them. The CDR3, as DNA: TGCAGTGCTAGTGAACAGACAGATACGCAGTATTTT. Encoded protein: CSASEQTDTQYF.

V and J are TRBV4-1 and TRBJ2-5, with 7 bases that match TRBD2. CDR3 length: 13 residues. Germline CDR1 reads MGHRA; CDR2 reads YSYEKL. V shed 4 bases, J shed 2 bases, and the junction held 1 base outside the gene matches. CDR3 coding DNA: TGCGCCAGCAGCCCCGGGGGGCAAGAGACCCAGTACTTC. The encoded protein is CASSPGGQETQYF.

The chain employs TRBV12-3 or TRBV12-4 and TRBJ1-2, with 10 bases that match TRBD1. The junction had 12 bases not matched to a gene; V was cut back by 7 bases and J by 13 bases. The CDR3 contains 13 residues. In nucleotides, the CDR3 is TGTGCCAGCACCCCTCCCACGGGACAGGGGTGCACCTTC. Translating gives CASTPPTGQGCTF.

The chain employs TRBV11-2 and TRBJ2-3, with 7 nucleotides matching TRBD2. The CDR3 is 17 residues long. The germline V gene has CDR1 SGHAT and CDR2 FQNNGV. The trim removed 0 bases at V and 3 bases at J, leaving 9 bases unmatched. CDR3 in DNA: TGTGCCAGCAGCTTAGATGGAGGCGGGGGTTGGACAGATACGCAGTATTTT. This sequence encodes CASSLDGGGGWTDTQYF.

The rearrangement uses TRBV5-1 and TRBJ1-1; TRBD1 is a possible D gene (5 bases). CDR1 is SGHRS and CDR2 is YFSETQ in the germline V gene. This CDR3 spans 14 amino acids. Trimming left V 6 bases short and J 2 bases short, with 14 bases between. The CDR3 loop reads CASMVDTGNTEAFF. CDR3 nucleotide sequence: TGCGCCAGCATGGTGGACACAGGAAACACTGAAGCTTTCTTT.

V usage is TRBV27 and J usage is TRBJ2-1; perhaps TRBD1 as D (5 bases). V gave up 2 bases and J gave up 3 bases, with 11 bases separating them. Germline V gene data show CDR1 as MNHEY and CDR2 as SMNVEV (reference sequence). There are 15 residues in the CDR3. The CDR3 region has the DNA TGTGCCAGCAGTTTAGGGCAGGGCCTCTACAATGAGCAGTTCTTC. Translation gives CASSLGQGLYNEQFF.

This clone has a handful of counts. V is TRBV6-5 and J is TRBJ1-5; D possibly corresponds to TRBD1 (5 bases). The CDR3 sequence is 14 residues long. V lost 0 bases and J 7 bases, leaving 10 bases between the germline ends. Germline loops: CDR1 MNHEY, CDR2 SVGAGI. This CDR3 reads CASSYSEKGQPQHF. The CDR3 DNA reads as TGTGCCAGCAGTTACTCGGAGAAGGGGCAGCCCCAGCATTTT.

Only one count was recorded for this clone. The rearrangement joins TRBV14 to TRBJ2-3; 7 bases map to TRBD1. CDR3 length equals 16 residues. CDR1 is SGHDN and CDR2 is FVKESK in the germline V gene. Germline trimming cut 6 bases from V and 2 bases from J; bases unmatched to any gene: 11. CDR3 nucleotide sequence: TGTGCCAGCAGTTTCAAACCGGGACAGCTCACAGATACGCAGTATTTT. Residues: CASSFKPGQLTDTQYF.

The chain combines TRBV4-1 with TRBJ1-4; D perhaps matches TRBD1 (6 bases). In germline, CDR1 is MGHRA, CDR2 YSYEKL. CDR3 size: 18 residues. Trimming removed 1 base from V and 4 bases from J, with 19 bases in between. DNA of the CDR3: TGCGCCAGCAGCCAAGTGGGGGGGGCGGCCCCGAGTAATGAAAAACTGTTTTTT. Encoded protein: CASSQVGGAAPSNEKLFF.

In DNA form, the CDR3 reads TGTGCCAGCAGCCTCTGGACAGGCAATTCCTACGAGCAGTACTTC. Translation: CASSLWTGNSYEQYF. The chain has TRBV7-9 and TRBJ2-7; 7 bases fit TRBD1. The ends lost 5 bases at V and 1 base at J; junction bases unmatched: 8. Per the germline V gene, CDR1 is SEHNR and CDR2 is FQNEAQ (reference sequence). The CDR3 consists of 15 residues.

The gene calls are TRBV7-9 and TRBJ2-3, with 10 bases matching TRBD1. V shed 1 base and J 3 bases; nucleotides not matched to a gene: 4. Germline loops: CDR1 SEHNR, CDR2 FQNEAQ (reference sequence). This CDR3 contains 16 residues. CDR3: CASSLVGTGDTDTQYF. CDR3 coding DNA: TGTGCCAGCAGCTTAGTCGGGACAGGGGATACAGATACGCAGTATTTT.

The V and J genes are TRBV11-2 and TRBJ1-2; D gene ambiguous. CDR3 size: 14 residues. V was pared by 0 bases and J by 4 bases, with 9 bases between. CDR1 and CDR2 from the germline V gene are SGHAT and FQNNGV. CDR3 residues: CASSLESTVYGYTF. Written as DNA, the CDR3 is TGTGCCAGCAGCTTAGAATCCACTGTCTATGGCTACACCTTC. Full variable domain (outside the CDR3, taken from reference TRBV11-2 and TRBJ1-2): EAGVAQSPRYKIIEKRQSVAFWCNPISGHATLYWYQQILGQGPKLLIQFQNNGVVDDSQLPKDRFSAERLKGVDSTLKIQPAKLEDSAVYLCASSLESTVYGYTFGSGTRLTVV.

The rearrangement links TRBV9 to TRBJ2-3, with D possibly TRBD1 on 5 matching bases. The CDR3 covers 15 residues. Germline V lookup: CDR1 SGDLS, CDR2 YYNGEE. Trimming took 3 bases from V and 2 from J, leaving 13 bases between them. The DNA for the CDR3 is TGTGCCAGCAGCGCTACGGACACTCACACAGATACGCAGTATTTT. Amino acid sequence: CASSATDTHTDTQYF.